This paragraph covers one T cell receptor (beta chain) sequence. No antigen is known for it. The entry originates in a study of blood T cells in healthy people across ages. As for the study in general: Template switching caught about one barcoded beta molecule for each two T cells. Study-wide results and caveats: The recorded TCR beta diversity per million T cells decreased in a roughly linear manner with age.

The CDR3 is 13 amino acids. V dropped 4 bases and J dropped 3 bases, with 9 bases sitting between them. The authors ran a second PCR of roughly 7 to 11 cycles using a sample-barcoded 5' primer and a J-beta primer mix. TCRdb called the 5' RACE reads again in MiXCR, with one record for every CDR3 protein. The sample lists over 1,500,000 distinct CDR3 sequences; approximately 40% were seen once. This sequence originates from a human donor in good health. Sequences were obtained from blood. The genes are TRBV12-3 or TRBV12-4 and TRBJ2-5; a possible D gene is TRBD1 (5 bases). CDR3 sequence (DNA): TGTGCCAGCAGTTGGTTAGGGGAAGAGACCCAGTACTTC. Translating it yields CASSWLGEETQYF.